One TCR beta chain is described in this entry. The table came from immunoSEQ multiplex PCR; TCRdb's copy has only in-frame clones and leaves some out. The repertoire holds about 660,000 clones, with less than 85% as singletons. This sample was taken from a study of shared clonotypes between healthy human individuals. Trimming took off 0 bases at V and 3 bases at J, with 10 bases between the two ends. Germline values: CDR1 SGHNT, CDR2 YYREEE (reference sequence). This CDR3 comprises 14 residues. The chain links TRBV5-4 to TRBJ2-7, with D unresolved. The sequence was collected from a woman younger than 45 in good health. Specimen: memory CD4+ T cells sorted from blood. The subset here: CD45RA-negative fraction. This CDR3 reads CASSLAGADYEQYF. The CDR3 coding sequence is TGTGCCAGCAGCTTGGCGGGCGCAGACTACGAGCAGTACTTC.